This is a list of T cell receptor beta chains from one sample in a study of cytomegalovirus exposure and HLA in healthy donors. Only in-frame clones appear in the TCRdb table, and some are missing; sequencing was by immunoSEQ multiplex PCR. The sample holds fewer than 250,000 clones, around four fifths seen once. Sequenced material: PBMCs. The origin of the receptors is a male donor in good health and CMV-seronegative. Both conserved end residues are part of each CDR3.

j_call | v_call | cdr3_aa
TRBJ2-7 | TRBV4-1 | CASSLLPGNYEQYF
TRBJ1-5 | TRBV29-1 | CSVADIPNQPQHF
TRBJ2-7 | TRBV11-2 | CASTDWTSGFYEQYF
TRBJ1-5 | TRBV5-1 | CASSLNEFQPQHF
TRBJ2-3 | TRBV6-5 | CASSQTSGRHDTQYF
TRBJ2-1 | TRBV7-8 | CASRSSGSKVNEQFF
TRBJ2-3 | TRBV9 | CASSVAPSGLSDTQYF
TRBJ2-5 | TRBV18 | CASSPPLAAQETQYF
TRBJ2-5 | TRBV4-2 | CASSMGLAGLQETQYF
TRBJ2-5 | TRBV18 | CASSPASQETQYF
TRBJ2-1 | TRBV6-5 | CASSALTGNNEQFF
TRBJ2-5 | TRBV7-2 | CASSLHTSAISETQYF
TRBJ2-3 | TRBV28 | CASSSLATETDTQYF
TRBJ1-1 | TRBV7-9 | CASSFPQGAGNTEAFF
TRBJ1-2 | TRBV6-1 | CASSEARGSMTYGYTF
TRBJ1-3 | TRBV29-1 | CSVHQGYENTIYF
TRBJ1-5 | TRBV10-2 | CASSGARQGNNQPQHF
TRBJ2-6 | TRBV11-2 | CASSLGWTGGLAGANVLTF
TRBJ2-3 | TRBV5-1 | CASRAGVGTDTQYF
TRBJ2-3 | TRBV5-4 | CASSLTRGTDTQYF
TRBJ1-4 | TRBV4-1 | CASLGVPNEKLFF
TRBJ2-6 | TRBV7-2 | CASSLRASGANVLTF
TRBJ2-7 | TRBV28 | CASSPPGEQYF
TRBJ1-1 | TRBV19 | CASSPTQQGTEAFF
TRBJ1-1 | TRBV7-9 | CASSREGVSEAFF
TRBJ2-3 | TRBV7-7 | CASSRGTVSTDTQYF
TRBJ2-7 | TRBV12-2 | CASRPPEREECEQYF
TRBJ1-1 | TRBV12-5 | CASGFSSGPGGTEAFF
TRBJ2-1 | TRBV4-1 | CASSQEGTGRASNEQFF
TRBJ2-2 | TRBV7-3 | CASSPLASGTNTGELFF
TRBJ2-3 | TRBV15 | CATSRPGASGSWDTQYF
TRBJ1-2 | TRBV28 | CASSSDYGYTF
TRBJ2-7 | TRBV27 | CASQSGGAKLYF
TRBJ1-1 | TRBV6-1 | CASSGQGRTEAFF
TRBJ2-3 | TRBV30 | CAWSGGGGTQYF
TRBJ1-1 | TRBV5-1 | CASSRDRDRSSSTEAFF
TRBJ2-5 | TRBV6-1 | CASSRDRGRTQYF
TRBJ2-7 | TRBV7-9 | CASSPRQGADEQYF
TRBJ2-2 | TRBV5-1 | CASHDRGRTPGELFF
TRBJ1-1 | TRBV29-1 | CSVRGRGTEAFF
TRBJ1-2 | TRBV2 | CASSEIGPRDYGYTF
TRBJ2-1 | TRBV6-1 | CARGGWGDEQFF
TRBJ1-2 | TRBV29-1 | CSVEGTGDYGYTF
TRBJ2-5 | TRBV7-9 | CASSPPRGVGQETQYF
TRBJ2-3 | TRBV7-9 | CASSLGNRDTQYF
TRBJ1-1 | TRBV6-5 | CASSYRGKNTEAFF
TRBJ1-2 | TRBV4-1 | CASSQGRGSYGYTF
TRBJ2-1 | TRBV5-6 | CASSTGSGSWNNEQFF
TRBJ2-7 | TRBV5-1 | CASSSDLSSYEQYF
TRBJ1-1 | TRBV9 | CASGRGGGTEAFF
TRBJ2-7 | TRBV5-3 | CARSLTGRVYEQYF
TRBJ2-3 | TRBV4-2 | CASSQDSERSHTDTQYF
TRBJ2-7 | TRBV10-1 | CASSENSAGYEQYF
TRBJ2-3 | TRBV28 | CASSLTGKDTQYF
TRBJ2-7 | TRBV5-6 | CASSARQGPTEQYF
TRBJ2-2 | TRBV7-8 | CASSLTRGGELFF
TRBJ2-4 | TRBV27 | CASRPDGPHIQYF
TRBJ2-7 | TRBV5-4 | CASSFGTGAYEQYF
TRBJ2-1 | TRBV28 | CASSTSRTGRYNEQFF
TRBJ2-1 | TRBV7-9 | CASSSGQGAGYNEQFF